These T cell receptor beta chains were read from a single sample in a study of shared clonotypes between healthy human individuals. TCRdb's table, derived via immunoSEQ multiplex PCR, lists solely in-frame clones and lacks some. Of millions of clones in the sample, more than 90% were seen once. The sequenced sample was naive CD4+ T cells sorted from blood. These receptors all come from a man younger than 35 in good health. Each CDR3 is given with its conserved first and last residue. The D gene is left open where the match is weak. Rows give clone size only sometimes, using once, few, many, or a class for an expanded clone.

>TRBJ1-6|few|16|.|TRBV18
CASSPTGNLYNSPLHF
TGTGCCAGCTCACCAACAGGGAATCTCTATAATTCACCCCTCCACTTT
>TRBJ1-5|few|13|.|TRBV14
CASSQADNQPQHF
TGTGCCAGCAGCCAAGCCGACAACCAGCCCCAGCATTTT
>TRBJ2-7|.|14|.|TRBV7-7
CASSLVPGSYEQYF
TGTGCTAGCAGCTTAGTTCCCGGTTCCTACGAGCAGTACTTC
>TRBJ2-2|.|15|TRBD1|TRBV19
CASSPGDRNTGELFF
TGTGCCAGTAGCCCCGGGGACAGGAACACCGGGGAGCTGTTTTTT
>TRBJ2-7|.|16|TRBD1|TRBV11-2
CASSLDRRGREDEQYF
TGTGCCAGCAGCTTAGACCGAAGGGGGCGCGAGGACGAGCAGTACTTC
>TRBJ2-7|.|13|.|TRBV2
CASNRDTAYEQYF
TGTGCCAGCAACCGGGACACTGCCTACGAGCAGTACTTC
>TRBJ1-4|.|14|TRBD1|TRBV28
CASTRQGLNEKLFF
TGTGCCAGCACCAGACAGGGCCTTAATGAAAAACTGTTTTTT
>TRBJ1-5|.|15|.|TRBV6-7
CASSYPRGGNQPQHF
TGTGCCAGCAGTTACCCCAGGGGTGGCAATCAGCCCCAGCATTTT
>TRBJ1-5|.|15|.|TRBV6-6
CASSRRQGSNQPQHF
TGTGCCAGCAGCCGAAGGCAGGGTAGCAATCAGCCCCAGCATTTT
>TRBJ2-2|.|16|.|TRBV9
CASSVRGTANTGELFF
TGTGCCAGCAGCGTACGCGGGACGGCGAACACCGGGGAGCTGTTTTTT
>TRBJ2-5|.|14|TRBD2|TRBV9
CASSSLAGRETQYF
TGTGCCAGCAGCTCACTAGCGGGGCGTGAGACCCAGTACTTC
>TRBJ2-2|.|16|.|TRBV5-1
CASSVEVSGNTGELFF
TGCGCCAGCAGCGTCGAGGTTAGCGGGAACACCGGGGAGCTGTTTTTT
>TRBJ2-7|.|14|.|TRBV19
CASSRGGRSYEQYF
TGTGCCAGTAGTAGGGGAGGAAGGTCCTACGAGCAGTACTTC
>TRBJ2-7|.|14|TRBD2|TRBV10-3
CAISNLAGVVEQYF
TGTGCCATCAGTAATCTAGCGGGAGTTGTCGAGCAGTACTTC
>TRBJ1-4|.|15|TRBD1|TRBV5-1
CASSWTGTEEEKLFF
TGCGCCAGCAGCTGGACCGGGACAGAAGAAGAAAAACTGTTTTTT
>TRBJ2-3|.|14|TRBD2|TRBV19
CASRREGRTDTQYF
TGTGCCAGTAGGCGGGAGGGCAGAACAGATACGCAGTATTTT
>TRBJ1-2|.|14|TRBD1|TRBV6-1
CASSEGYAGGGYTF
TGTGCCAGCAGTGAAGGTTACGCAGGGGGTGGCTACACCTTC
>TRBJ1-4|.|16|.|TRBV28
CASRPPGGASYEKLFF
TGTGCCAGCAGGCCCCCTGGGGGGGCTTCTTATGAAAAACTGTTTTTT
>TRBJ2-1|.|13|.|TRBV11-2
CASSLDGDNEQFF
TGTGCCAGCAGCTTGGACGGGGACAATGAGCAGTTCTTC